These 31 T cell receptor beta chains were sequenced from one sample in a study of spatial heterogeneity in lung cancer. TCRdb independently ran MiXCR on the 5' RACE reads; one entry per CDR3 protein. The sample carries 51,000 or so distinct CDR3 sequences, around 7.7% recorded once. Time point indicated: blood at routine non-recurrence follow-up after resection. Whole RNA came from tumor, nontumor lung or frozen PBMC and was sequenced without being sorted. The starting material was PBMCs, obtained at follow-up. The receptors were sampled from a female donor with early-stage non-small cell lung cancer.

This clonotype was seen ten or more times. The J gene is TRBJ2-1, the V gene TRBV5-1, with D hard to call. Germline V gene data show CDR1 as SGHRS and CDR2 as YFSETQ. The germline V and J ends were trimmed by 5 bases and 1 base, with 7 bases remaining between them. The CDR3 covers 13 residues. The CDR3: CASRGQSYNEQFF. CDR3 sequence (DNA): TGCGCCAGCAGAGGCCAGTCCTACAATGAGCAGTTCTTC.

This chain connects TRBV6-6 to TRBJ2-3, with D possibly matching TRBD2 (6 bases). Trimming removed 6 bases at V and 2 bases at J, with 15 bases between. Germline V CDR1 and CDR2: MNHNY, SVGAGI (reference sequence). This CDR3 is 15 amino acids long. In nucleotides, the CDR3 is TGTGCCAGCAGGGCGGGGAAGGGTACCACAGATACGCAGTATTTT. It yields the protein CASRAGKGTTDTQYF.

This clonotype has at least ten counts. V is TRBV5-1 and J is TRBJ2-2; a possible D gene is TRBD1 (5 bases). The CDR3 sequence is 14 residues long. Germline assignment: CDR1 SGHRS and CDR2 YFSETQ. The V and J ends lost 5 bases and 1 base respectively, with 9 bases between them. The DNA of the CDR3 is TGCGCCAGCAGAGGGGCCATGAACACCGGGGAGCTGTTTTTT. Translated, it gives CASRGAMNTGELFF.

The sample holds many counts of this clonotype. The chain links TRBV20-1 to TRBJ2-2; D uncertain. Between the trimmed V and J ends, which lost 2 bases and 6 bases, there was a span of 7 bases. The germline CDR1 and CDR2 sequences are DFQATT and SNEGSKA (reference sequence). This CDR3 has 12 amino acids. The CDR3 coding sequence is TGCAGTGCTAGACAGATTCCCGGGGAGCTGTTTTTT. It encodes CSARQIPGELFF.

This clonotype was seen ten or more times. The chain recombines TRBV7-9 with TRBJ1-5; D is undetermined. The CDR3 sequence is 17 residues long. Trimming pared 1 base from V and 4 bases from J, leaving 17 bases between. Germline CDR1 and CDR2: SEHNR and FQNEAQ (reference sequence). This chain's CDR3 is CASSLGVGQSKNQPQHF. The DNA for the CDR3 is TGTGCCAGCAGCTTAGGGGTTGGGCAGTCAAAAAATCAGCCCCAGCATTTT. Filled out from reference TRBV7-9 and TRBJ1-5, the complete variable domain reads DTGVSQNPRHKITKRGQNVTFRCDPISEHNRLYWYRQTLGQGPEFLTYFQNEAQLEKSRLLSDRFSAERPKGSFSTLEIQRTEQGDSAMYLCASSLGVGQSKNQPQHFGDGTRLSIL.

This clonotype was recorded many times. The chain recombines TRBV5-1 with TRBJ1-6, with D possibly being TRBD1 (5 bases). The length of the CDR3 is 17 residues. The germline gives CDR1 SGHRS, CDR2 YFSETQ. V lost 2 bases, J lost 9 bases, and 21 bases lay in between. Here the CDR3 reads CASSFRDQGGGGSPLHF. DNA of the CDR3: TGCGCCAGCAGCTTCAGGGACCAAGGTGGGGGAGGTTCACCCCTCCACTTT.

This clonotype was seen a handful of times. The V call is TRBV29-1, the J call TRBJ2-5; no clear D. Trimming left V 5 bases short and J 5 bases short, with 12 bases between. This CDR3 has 12 amino acids. Germline assignment: CDR1 SQVTM and CDR2 ANQGSEA. The CDR3 protein is CSVRTDGETQYF. The CDR3 coding sequence is TGCAGCGTTAGGACGGATGGCGAGACCCAGTACTTC.

There are many counts of this clonotype. The gene calls are TRBV5-1 and TRBJ2-3; D gene ambiguous. The germline CDR1 and CDR2 sequences are SGHRS and YFSETQ. The CDR3 consists of 13 residues. With 2 bases removed from V and 0 bases from J, the gap between germline ends came to 4 bases. The CDR3 is CASSFESTDTQYF. CDR3 nucleotides: TGCGCCAGCAGCTTCGAAAGCACAGATACGCAGTATTTT. The full variable domain, in which reference TRBV5-1 and TRBJ2-3 provide the parts outside the CDR3, is KAGVTQTPRYLIKTRGQQVTLSCSPISGHRSVSWYQQTPGQGLQFLFEYFSETQRNKGNFPGRFSGRQFSNSRSEMNVSTLELGDSALYLCASSFESTDTQYFGPGTRLTVL.

Only a few counts were recorded for this clonotype. The J gene is TRBJ2-5, the V gene TRBV5-6, with D possibly being TRBD2 (5 bases). Trimming took 3 bases from V and 2 from J, leaving 8 bases between them. Germline CDR1 is SGHDT and CDR2 is YYEEEE. CDR3 length: 13 amino acids. In DNA, the CDR3 is TGTGCCAGCAGCTGGCGGGTTCAAGAGACCCAGTACTTC. Protein: CASSWRVQETQYF.

This clonotype was seen many times. This chain joins TRBV7-2 and TRBJ2-1; 15 bases align to TRBD2. CDR3 length: 15 residues. V shed 4 bases, J shed 6 bases, and the junction held 1 base outside the gene matches. The V gene's germline CDR1 is SGHTA and CDR2 FQGNSA. CDR3 coding DNA: TGTGCCAGCAGCTCGGGACTAGCGGGGGGCAATGAGCAGTTCTTC. Residues: CASSSGLAGGNEQFF.

This clonotype has a count of ten or more. The chain combines TRBV7-2 with TRBJ1-5; 7 bases agree with TRBD1. Losses at the gene ends were 4 bases for V and 4 bases for J; bases not matched to a gene: 4. This CDR3 is built from 14 residues. CDR1 and CDR2 (germline): SGHTA, FQGNSA. CDR3 coding DNA: TGTGCCAGCAGCTCTAACAGGGGTAATCAGCCCCAGCATTTT. The encoded protein is CASSSNRGNQPQHF.

The chain combines TRBV9 with TRBJ1-6; D is unclear. This CDR3 is 13 amino acids long. In germline, CDR1 is SGDLS, CDR2 YYNGEE. V was pared by 6 bases and J by 9 bases, with 13 bases between. The CDR3 is CASTHAGFSPLHF. The CDR3 DNA is TGTGCCAGCACCCACGCCGGTTTTTCACCCCTCCACTTT. Filled out from reference TRBV9 and TRBJ1-6, the complete variable domain reads DSGVTQTPKHLITATGQRVTLRCSPRSGDLSVYWYQQSLDQGLQFLIQYYNGEERAKGNILERFSAQQFPDLHSELNLSSLELGDSALYFCASTHAGFSPLHFGNGTRLTVT.

The chain is built from TRBV20-1 and TRBJ2-6; D ambiguous. Germline V gene sequence: CDR1 DFQATT, CDR2 SNEGSKA (reference sequence). V was pared by 4 bases and J by 0 bases, with 7 bases between. The length of the CDR3 is 14 residues. The CDR3 here is CSAKTGSGANVLTF. The CDR3, as DNA: TGCAGTGCTAAGACGGGCTCTGGGGCCAACGTCCTGACTTTC.

This clonotype was counted at least ten times. The chain carries TRBV7-2 and TRBJ1-2, with D unresolved. V gave up 4 bases and J gave up 10 bases, with 16 bases separating them. Germline V gene sequence: CDR1 SGHTA, CDR2 FQGNSA. The length of the CDR3 is 13 residues. The CDR3: CASSYRREGFYTF. CDR3 in DNA: TGTGCCAGCAGCTACAGACGGGAAGGATTCTACACCTTC. Filled out from reference TRBV7-2 and TRBJ1-2, the complete variable domain reads GAGVSQSPSNKVTEKGKDVELRCDPISGHTALYWYRQSLGQGLEFLIYFQGNSAPDKSGLPSDRFSAERTGGSVSTLTIQRTQQEDSAVYLCASSYRREGFYTFGSGTRLTVV.

This clonotype appeared a few times. The gene calls are TRBV6-5 and TRBJ2-7, with TRBD2 as a possible D gene (6 bases). The V gene lost 6 bases and the J gene lost 9 bases, with 18 bases spanning the gap. Germline-derived CDR1 and CDR2 are MNHEY and SVGAGI. This CDR3 is built from 13 residues. The DNA for the CDR3 is TGTGCCAGCAGACGCCGGGACGCCGGGGGGCAGTACTTC. Translation: CASRRRDAGGQYF.

This clonotype has a handful of counts. The chain is built from TRBV9 and TRBJ2-3; 8 nucleotides match TRBD1. The CDR3 runs 15 residues. The V gene end was trimmed by 3 bases and the J gene end by 4 bases; junction bases not matched to a gene: 7. Germline-derived CDR1 and CDR2 are SGDLS and YYNGEE. This CDR3 is CASSGGQGLADTQYF. The CDR3 nucleotides are TGTGCCAGCAGCGGCGGACAGGGTCTAGCAGATACGCAGTATTTT.

This clonotype occurred many times. The J gene is TRBJ2-3, the V gene TRBV3-1, with a tentative D call TRBD2 (5 bases). Deletions cut 0 bases from V and 2 bases from J, with 12 bases between. Germline CDR1 is LGHDT and CDR2 is YNNKEL (reference sequence). The CDR3 has 16 residues. Written as DNA, the CDR3 is TGTGCCAGCAGCCAAGAAGGAGGCGCCCTCACAGATACGCAGTATTTT. It specifies CASSQEGGALTDTQYF.

This clonotype was seen at least ten times. V and J are TRBV6-5 and TRBJ1-1; D might be TRBD1 (5 bases). The germline V gene has CDR1 MNHEY and CDR2 SVGAGI. The CDR3 sequence is 14 residues long. Trimming stripped 0 bases from V and 1 base from J, with 6 bases between. The CDR3 loop reads CASSYSGENTEAFF. CDR3 DNA: TGTGCCAGCAGTTACTCGGGGGAGAACACTGAAGCTTTCTTT.

This clonotype was picked up a small number of times. This chain links TRBV3-1 with TRBJ1-4, with TRBD1 as a possible D gene (6 bases). This CDR3 is built from 14 residues. V dropped 1 base and J dropped 6 bases, with 9 bases sitting between them. CDR1 LGHDT and CDR2 YNNKEL come from the germline V gene (reference sequence). The CDR3 is CASSQGDKYEKLFF. CDR3 nucleotide sequence: TGTGCCAGCAGCCAAGGGGACAAGTATGAAAAACTGTTTTTT.

For this clonotype: A much larger clone lies one base from this, so it may be a read error. The rearrangement uses TRBV5-1 and TRBJ2-2; 8 nucleotides line up with TRBD1. Germline CDR1 reads SGHRS; CDR2 reads YFSETQ. CDR3 length: 15 residues. The CDR3 DNA reads as TGCGCCAGCAGCCCAGGACAGGGATCCACCGGGGAGCTGCTTTTT. It yields the protein CASSPGQGSTGELLF.

This clonotype was counted at least ten times. CDR3 DNA: TGTGCCAGCAAGGAGGCTAGCGGGCGGGCCAATGAGCAGTTCTTC. Translated: CASKEASGRANEQFF. The gene calls are TRBV2 and TRBJ2-1; 8 bases are shared with TRBD2. CDR1 and CDR2 from the germline V gene are SNHLY and FYNNEI. After removal of 7 bases from V and 6 bases from J, the junction contained 11 bases not matched to a gene. This CDR3 contains 15 residues.

This clonotype was seen a handful of times. Here the CDR3 reads CASSLELAVETQYF. In DNA form, the CDR3 reads TGTGCCAGCAGCTTGGAACTAGCGGTTGAGACCCAGTACTTC. The chain combines TRBV5-5 with TRBJ2-5; 8 bases match TRBD2. Germline CDR1 reads SGHKS; CDR2 reads YYEKEE (reference sequence). The CDR3 is 14 amino acids. The J segment lost 5 bases and the V segment lost 0 bases, leaving 3 bases of the junction unmatched.

The table lists this clonotype with many counts. This rearrangement joins TRBV5-1 to TRBJ1-1; TRBD1 might be the D (6 bases). The V end lost 5 bases, the J end lost 0 bases, and 11 bases lay between the germline ends. The CDR3 totals 14 residues. Germline V lookup: CDR1 SGHRS, CDR2 YFSETQ. CDR3: CASRQGTMNTEAFF. In DNA, the CDR3 is TGCGCCAGCAGACAGGGTACCATGAACACTGAAGCTTTCTTT.

In the case of this clonotype: This sequence may be a read error, since a much larger clone differs from it by one base. The CDR3 protein is CAGSSGLGAQYF. CDR3 nucleotides: TGTGCCGGCAGCTCCGGACTGGGGGCCCAGTACTTC. The chain is built from TRBV7-6 and TRBJ2-5; either TRBD1 or TRBD2 may supply D (5 bases each). From germline, CDR1 is SGHVS and CDR2 FNYEAQ. The CDR3 is 12 residues long.

This clonotype was found many times. The chain employs TRBV5-5 and TRBJ1-1, with D hard to call. V lost 1 base and J lost 8, with 15 bases in between. The CDR3 has 14 amino acids. CDR1 SGHKS and CDR2 YYEKEE come from the germline V gene (reference sequence). This CDR3 is CASSLSDTSKEAFF. In nucleotides, the CDR3 is TGTGCCAGCAGCTTGAGTGACACCTCCAAAGAAGCTTTCTTT.

V gene TRBV10-3 combines with J gene TRBJ2-3; weak D call: TRBD1 (6 bases). The ends were cut back, 2 bases at V and 2 bases at J, with 11 bases in the middle. In germline, CDR1 is ENHRY, CDR2 SYGVKD. This CDR3 has 15 amino acids. This chain's CDR3 is CAISEMGALTDTQYF. CDR3 coding DNA: TGTGCCATCAGTGAGATGGGGGCCCTCACAGATACGCAGTATTTT.

This clonotype was found many times. The gene calls are TRBV6-2 or TRBV6-3 and TRBJ2-1; 7 positions match TRBD2. CDR3 length: 17 amino acids. The germline gives CDR1 MNHEY, CDR2 SVGEGT. V shed 2 bases and J 0 bases; nucleotides not matched to a gene: 7. The CDR3 loop reads CASSYPREGSSYNEQFF. CDR3 DNA sequence: TGTGCCAGCAGTTACCCCAGGGAGGGGAGCTCCTACAATGAGCAGTTCTTC.

Many counts were recorded for this clonotype. This chain links TRBV7-2 with TRBJ2-6, with D uncertain. The V and J ends lost 3 bases and 1 base respectively, with 4 bases between them. This CDR3 is 14 amino acids long. Germline lookup yields CDR1 SGHTA and CDR2 FQGNSA. DNA of the CDR3: TGTGCCAGCAGCTTGCAATCTGGGGCCAACGTCCTGACTTTC. Translation: CASSLQSGANVLTF. The entire variable domain, with the rest obtained from reference TRBV7-2 and TRBJ2-6, is as follows: GAGVSQSPSNKVTEKGKDVELRCDPISGHTALYWYRQSLGQGLEFLIYFQGNSAPDKSGLPSDRFSAERTGGSVSTLTIQRTQQEDSAVYLCASSLQSGANVLTFGAGSRLTVL.

There are a few counts of this clonotype. V gene TRBV10-3 combines with J gene TRBJ2-1, with D possibly matching TRBD1 (7 bases). The germline V gene encodes CDR1 ENHRY and CDR2 SYGVKD. Between the trimmed V and J ends, which lost 9 bases and 4 bases, there was a span of 22 bases. The CDR3 has 16 residues. In DNA form, the CDR3 reads TGTGCCATAGGACAGGAGGGATGGGGTTTATACAATGAGCAGTTCTTC. It specifies CAIGQEGWGLYNEQFF.

This clonotype was counted many times. The J gene is TRBJ2-5, the V gene TRBV9; 7 nucleotides align to TRBD2. V dropped 0 bases and J dropped 1; count of bases not matched to a gene: 3. Germline lookup yields CDR1 SGDLS and CDR2 YYNGEE. This CDR3 has 15 residues. The CDR3 protein is CASSVGRGVQETQYF. The CDR3 coding sequence is TGTGCCAGCAGCGTAGGACGGGGGGTCCAAGAGACCCAGTACTTC. Based on the CDR3 plus reference TRBV9 and TRBJ2-5, the full variable domain is DSGVTQTPKHLITATGQRVTLRCSPRSGDLSVYWYQQSLDQGLQFLIQYYNGEERAKGNILERFSAQQFPDLHSELNLSSLELGDSALYFCASSVGRGVQETQYFGPGTRLLVL.

The rearrangement links TRBV6-1 to TRBJ1-6; a weak D match, TRBD1 (6 bases). Germline CDR1 reads MNHNS; CDR2 reads SASEGT. The V end lost 5 bases, the J end lost 7 bases, and 15 bases lay between the germline ends. The CDR3 totals 15 residues. DNA for the CDR3: TGTGCCAGCAGTTCCGCAGGGGCGCGGAATTCACCCCTCCACTTT. It yields the protein CASSSAGARNSPLHF.